This record looks at one T cell receptor (beta chain) sequence and its context. This specimen belongs to a study of blood T cell repertoires in COVID-19. Study overall: Donors in the United States, Italy and Spain gave samples during acute or convalescent COVID-19. T cells, B-cell-depleted T cells, or PBMCs supplied cDNA or gDNA.

CDR1 and CDR2 from the germline V gene are SGHKS and YYEKEE (reference sequence). V was pared by 4 bases and J by 3 bases, with 12 bases between. The CDR3 has 14 residues. Produced via immunoSEQ multiplex PCR; TCRdb's table is partial and in-frame only. The repertoire holds 170,000 or so clones, with less than 90% as singletons. Participants spanned ages about 18 to 95 years and resided in roughly 26 US areas. This rearrangement joins TRBV5-5 to TRBJ2-3, with D perhaps matching TRBD1 (5 bases). This receptor was obtained from a woman between 50 and 59 years old who had recovered from COVID-19. The sequencing input was PBMCs or T cells enriched from blood (not recorded which). The chain's CDR3 is CASSMTAYTDTQYF. The CDR3 DNA reads as TGTGCCAGCAGCATGACAGCTTATACAGATACGCAGTATTTT.